The subject of this entry is one T cell receptor beta chain. Its antigen is not known. The sample belongs to a study of blood T cells in healthy people across ages. Through a sample-barcoded 5' primer and a J-beta primer mix, a second PCR was run for 7 to 11 cycles. TCRdb independently ran MiXCR on the 5' RACE reads; one entry per CDR3 protein. This table holds fewer than 1,200,000 distinct CDR3 sequences, under 30% found once. Germline CDR1 LGHDT, CDR2 YNNKEL (reference sequence). CDR3 length: 14 residues. Trimming removed 3 bases at V and 10 bases at J, with 16 bases between. Study results and caveats: The long-lived group displayed more naive CD4+ cells, plus higher diversity, than the aged donors did.

These data are also associated with another study on T cells of mothers and their children. As reported in that work: Sequencing got over 8.5 million TCR beta CDR3 reads from each mother and some 3 million from each child. Related mother-child pairs showed slightly, non-significantly higher overlap than unrelated pairs.

Sequenced material: blood. The source is a girl between 2 and 10 years old in good health. V usage is TRBV3-1 and J usage is TRBJ2-1; D may be TRBD1 (6 bases). The CDR3 region has the DNA TGTGCCAGCAGCCAGGTCCACAGGGAGCGCGAGCAGTTCTTC. Amino acid sequence: CASSQVHREREQFF.